The 16 T cell receptor beta chains below were found in one sample sequenced in a study of blood T cell repertoires in COVID-19. Repertoires were generated with immunoSEQ multiplex PCR, while TCRdb's copy carries only in-frame clones and drops some. The sample has some 310,000 clones, around 86% seen once; the top ten hold 1%. The specimen sequenced was peripheral blood. These receptors all come from a man in his fifties with active or convalescent COVID-19.

CDR3 DNA sequence: TGTGCCAGCAAGAACTCTTTGTCGGCAGATACGCAGTATTTT. It translates to CASKNSLSADTQYF. This chain uses TRBV2 with TRBJ2-3; no firm D call. This CDR3 has 14 amino acids. Germline V gene data show CDR1 as SNHLY and CDR2 as FYNNEI. V gave up 7 bases and J gave up 4 bases, with 15 bases separating them.

This clone appeared once. The gene calls are TRBV19 and TRBJ1-1, with D unclear. V dropped 3 bases and J dropped 5 bases, with 13 bases sitting between them. Germline-derived CDR1 and CDR2 are LNHDA and SQIVND (reference sequence). The CDR3 runs to 14 residues. The CDR3 sequence: CASSIRVGSTEAFF. Here the CDR3 DNA reads TGTGCCAGTAGTATTAGGGTGGGGAGTACTGAAGCTTTCTTT. The entire variable domain, with the rest obtained from reference TRBV19 and TRBJ1-1, is as follows: DGGITQSPKYLFRKEGQNVTLSCEQNLNHDAMYWYRQDPGQGLRLIYYSQIVNDFQKGDIAEGYSVSREKKESFPLTVTSAQKNPTAFYLCASSIRVGSTEAFFGQGTRLTVV.

This clone has only a few counts. The rearrangement uses TRBV16 and TRBJ1-5; 9 positions match TRBD1. This CDR3 has 15 amino acids. V gave up 5 bases and J gave up 4 bases; unmatched junction bases: 6. CDR1 is KGHSY, CDR2 FQNENV, per germline. The CDR3, as DNA: TGTGCCAGCAGCGTCCCGGGACAGGGTAATCAGCCCCAGCATTTT. Protein sequence: CASSVPGQGNQPQHF.

V is TRBV7-9 and J is TRBJ2-1; D ambiguous. The CDR3 is made up of 12 amino acids. CDR1 and CDR2 (germline): SEHNR, FQNEAQ (reference sequence). Trimming took 5 bases from V and 5 from J, leaving 7 bases between them. The CDR3 protein is CASSPEHNEQFF. CDR3 nucleotides: TGTGCCAGCAGCCCCGAGCACAATGAGCAGTTCTTC.

The gene calls are TRBV7-2 and TRBJ2-5, with 10 bases identical to TRBD2. V shed 5 bases, J shed 5 bases, and the junction held 8 bases outside the gene matches. CDR1 and CDR2 from the germline V gene are SGHTA and FQGNSA. CDR3 length: 15 amino acids. CDR3 protein: CASSPRTSGWETQYF. The DNA of the CDR3 is TGTGCCAGCAGCCCCCGGACTAGCGGATGGGAGACCCAGTACTTC.

Only a few counts were recorded for this clone. The chain combines TRBV5-4 with TRBJ1-6; 8 bases fit TRBD1. V was clipped by 0 bases and J by 6 bases; unmatched bases: 8. There are 17 residues in the CDR3. Germline V gene lookup returns CDR1 SGHNT and CDR2 YYREEE (reference sequence). The CDR3 DNA follows: TGTGCCAGCAGCTTGGGGGGCGGGACAGGCATTAATTCACCCCTCCACTTT. Protein sequence: CASSLGGGTGINSPLHF.

The chain employs TRBV2 and TRBJ1-6; 7 bases fit TRBD1. CDR1 and CDR2 from the germline V gene are SNHLY and FYNNEI. The V segment lost 6 bases and the J segment 7 bases; nucleotides outside the gene matches: 3. The CDR3 is 13 amino acids. Written as DNA, the CDR3 is TGTGCCAGCAGCCCGGGACAGAATTCACCCCTCCACTTT. The encoded protein is CASSPGQNSPLHF.

The chain carries TRBV11-2 and TRBJ2-1, with a possible D match to TRBD2 (7 bases). V lost 2 bases to trimming and J lost 7 bases, with 21 bases between them. The length of the CDR3 is 17 residues. Looked up from germline, CDR1 is SGHAT and CDR2 is FQNNGV. The CDR3 loop reads CASSLKAQGLGGNEQFF. The CDR3 nucleotides are TGTGCCAGCAGCTTAAAAGCTCAAGGACTAGGGGGAAATGAGCAGTTCTTC.

A few counts support this clone. The rearrangement joins TRBV5-5 to TRBJ1-5; D ambiguous. CDR1 and CDR2 from the germline V gene are SGHKS and YYEKEE (reference sequence). The CDR3 is 16 amino acids. Trimming shortened V by 4 bases and J by 0 bases, and 14 bases separated the two germline ends. The CDR3 loop reads CASSPWAVNSNQPQHF. Written as DNA, the CDR3 is TGTGCCAGCAGCCCGTGGGCAGTCAATAGCAATCAGCCCCAGCATTTT. The entire variable domain, with the rest obtained from reference TRBV5-5 and TRBJ1-5, is as follows: DAGVTQSPTHLIKTRGQQVTLRCSPISGHKSVSWYQQVLGQGPQFIFQYYEKEERGRGNFPDRFSARQFPNYSSELNVNALLLGDSALYLCASSPWAVNSNQPQHFGDGTRLSIL.

This clone was seen once. The CDR3 coding sequence is TGTGCCAGCAGTAAGCCGGGACAGGGCCTCAATCAGCCCCAGCATTTT. This codes for CASSKPGQGLNQPQHF. The J gene is TRBJ1-5, the V gene TRBV6-2 or TRBV6-3; the match to TRBD1 covers 9 bases. Germline V gene lookup returns CDR1 MNHEY and CDR2 SVGEGT. The junction had 8 bases not matched to a gene; V was cut back by 5 bases and J by 3 bases. This CDR3 comprises 16 residues.

This chain links TRBV4-3 with TRBJ1-3; D gene ambiguous. Trimming removed 0 bases at V and 0 bases at J, with 9 bases between. Germline lookup yields CDR1 LGHNA and CDR2 YSLEER. CDR3 length: 16 residues. Here the CDR3 reads CASSQDYGISGNTIYF. For the CDR3, the DNA is TGCGCCAGCAGCCAAGATTACGGGATCTCTGGAAACACCATATATTTT.

A single count supports this clone. The chain carries TRBV3-1 (or the pseudogene TRBV3-2) and TRBJ2-3, with a possible D match to TRBD1 (5 bases). Germline V gives CDR1 LGHDT, CDR2 YNNKEL (reference sequence). The CDR3 is 15 amino acids. Trimming stripped 4 bases from V and 0 bases from J, with 11 bases between. CDR3: CASSLTVISTDTQYF. The CDR3 DNA reads as TGTGCCAGCAGCCTGACAGTTATAAGCACAGATACGCAGTATTTT.

V usage is TRBV6-1 and J usage is TRBJ1-4; D is perhaps TRBD1 (5 bases). The germline CDR1 and CDR2 sequences are MNHNS and SASEGT. The V and J ends lost 2 bases and 11 bases respectively, with 18 bases between them. This CDR3 is 15 amino acids long. CDR3 region: CASSERTVGAGKLFF. As DNA, the CDR3 is TGTGCCAGCAGTGAACGAACGGTTGGGGCAGGCAAACTGTTTTTT.

There are a few counts of this clone. The chain couples TRBV25-1 to TRBJ1-1, with 7 positions matching TRBD1. The trim removed 5 bases at V and 1 base at J, leaving 16 bases unmatched. Germline V CDR1 and CDR2: MGHDK, SYGVNS. There are 18 residues in the CDR3. CDR3: CASSPLNGRQGQNTEAFF. CDR3 in DNA: TGTGCCAGCAGTCCCCTAAATGGCCGACAGGGCCAGAACACTGAAGCTTTCTTT.

The chain joins TRBV30 to TRBJ1-1; D not certain. Germline loops: CDR1 GTSNPN, CDR2 SVGIG (reference sequence). V lost 2 bases and J lost 4, with 14 bases in between. The CDR3 is 14 amino acids. The CDR3 coding sequence is TGTGCCTGGAGTCCTGGGCCCCTCGGCACTGAAGCTTTCTTT. Protein sequence: CAWSPGPLGTEAFF.

The chain employs TRBV7-9 and TRBJ1-2; D not certain. The V gene's germline CDR1 is SEHNR and CDR2 FQNEAQ (reference sequence). CDR3 length equals 12 residues. Deletions cut 5 bases from V and 1 base from J, with 5 bases between. Here the CDR3 reads CASSLINYGYTF. CDR3 DNA sequence: TGTGCCAGCAGCCTTATTAACTATGGCTACACCTTC.